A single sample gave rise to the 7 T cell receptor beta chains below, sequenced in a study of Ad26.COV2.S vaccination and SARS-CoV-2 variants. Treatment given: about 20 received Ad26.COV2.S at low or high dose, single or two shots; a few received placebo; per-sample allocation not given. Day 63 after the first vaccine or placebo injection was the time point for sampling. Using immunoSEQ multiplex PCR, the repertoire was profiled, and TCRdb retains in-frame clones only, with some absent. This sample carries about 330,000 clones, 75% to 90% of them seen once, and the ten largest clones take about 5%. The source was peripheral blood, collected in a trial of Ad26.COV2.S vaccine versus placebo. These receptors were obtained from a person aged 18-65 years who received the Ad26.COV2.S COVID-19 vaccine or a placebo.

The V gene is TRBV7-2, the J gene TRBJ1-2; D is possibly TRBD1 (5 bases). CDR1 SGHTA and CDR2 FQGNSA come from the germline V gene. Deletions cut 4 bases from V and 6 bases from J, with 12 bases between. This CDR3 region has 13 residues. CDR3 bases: TGTGCCAGCAGCTCGGGACCCTTCGATGGCTACACCTTC. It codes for CASSSGPFDGYTF.

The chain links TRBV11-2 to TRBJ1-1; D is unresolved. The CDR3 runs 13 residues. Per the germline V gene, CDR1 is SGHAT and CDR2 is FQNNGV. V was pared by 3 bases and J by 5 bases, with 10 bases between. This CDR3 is CASSLGGTTEAFF. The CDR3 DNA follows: TGTGCCAGCAGCTTGGGTGGTACGACTGAAGCTTTCTTT.

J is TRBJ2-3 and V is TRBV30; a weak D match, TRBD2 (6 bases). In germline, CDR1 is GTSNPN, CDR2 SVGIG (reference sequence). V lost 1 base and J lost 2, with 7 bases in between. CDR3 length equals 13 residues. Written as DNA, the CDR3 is TGTGCCTGGAGTGGCGGGGACACAGATACGCAGTATTTT. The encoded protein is CAWSGGDTDTQYF.

The CDR3 region has the DNA TGTGCCAGCAGGGGACTAGCGGGAGGGCTATCCCCAGATACGCAGTATTTT. Protein: CASRGLAGGLSPDTQYF. V is TRBV2 and J is TRBJ2-3; TRBD2 matches 16 bases. In germline, CDR1 is SNHLY, CDR2 FYNNEI. J lost 4 bases, V lost 6 bases, and 7 bases had no gene match. The CDR3 has 17 residues.

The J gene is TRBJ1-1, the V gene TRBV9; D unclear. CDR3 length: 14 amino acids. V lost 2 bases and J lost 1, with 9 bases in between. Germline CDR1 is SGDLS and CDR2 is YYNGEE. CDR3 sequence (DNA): TGTGCCAGCAGCGTTGGGCGCCGGAACACTGAAGCTTTCTTT. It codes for CASSVGRRNTEAFF. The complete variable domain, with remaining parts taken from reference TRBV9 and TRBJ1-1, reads DSGVTQTPKHLITATGQRVTLRCSPRSGDLSVYWYQQSLDQGLQFLIQYYNGEERAKGNILERFSAQQFPDLHSELNLSSLELGDSALYFCASSVGRRNTEAFFGQGTRLTVV.

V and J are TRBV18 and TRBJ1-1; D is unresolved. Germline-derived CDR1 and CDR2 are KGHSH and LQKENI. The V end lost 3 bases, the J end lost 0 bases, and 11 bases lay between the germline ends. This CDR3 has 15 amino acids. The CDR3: CASSPTETVNTEAFF. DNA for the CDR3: TGTGCCAGCTCACCTACAGAAACCGTGAACACTGAAGCTTTCTTT.

CDR3 sequence (DNA): TGTGCCAGCAGTGAAGTGCGGACAGGACAAGAGACCCAGTACTTC. Protein sequence: CASSEVRTGQETQYF. The rearrangement joins TRBV6-1 to TRBJ2-5; 7 bases agree with TRBD1. The CDR3 runs to 15 residues. Germline assignment: CDR1 MNHNS and CDR2 SASEGT. With V trimmed by 1 base and J by 2 bases, 4 bases remained unmatched.